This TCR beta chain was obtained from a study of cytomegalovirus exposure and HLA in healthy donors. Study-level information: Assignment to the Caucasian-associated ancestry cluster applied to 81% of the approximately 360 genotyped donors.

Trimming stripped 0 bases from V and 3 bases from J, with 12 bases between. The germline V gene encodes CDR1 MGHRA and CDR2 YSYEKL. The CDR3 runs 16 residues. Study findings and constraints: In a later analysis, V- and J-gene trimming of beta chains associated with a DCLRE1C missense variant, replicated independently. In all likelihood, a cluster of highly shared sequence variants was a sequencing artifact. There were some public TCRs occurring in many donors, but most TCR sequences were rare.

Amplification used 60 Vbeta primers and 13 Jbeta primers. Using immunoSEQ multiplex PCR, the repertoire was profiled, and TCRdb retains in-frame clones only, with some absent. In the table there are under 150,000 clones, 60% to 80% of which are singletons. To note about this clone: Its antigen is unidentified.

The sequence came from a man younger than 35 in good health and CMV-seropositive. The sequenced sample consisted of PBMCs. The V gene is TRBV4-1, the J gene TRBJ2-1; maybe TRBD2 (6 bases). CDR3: CASSQEVPGDYNEQFF. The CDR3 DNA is TGCGCCAGCAGCCAAGAAGTGCCGGGGGACTACAATGAGCAGTTCTTC.